This TCR beta chain was captured by sequencing in a study of blood T cell repertoires in COVID-19. Across the whole study: From the United States, Italy and Spain came samples of acute and convalescent COVID-19. T cells, B-cell-depleted T cells, or PBMCs provided the cDNA or gDNA that served as material.

The V end was cut by 5 bases, the J end by 5 bases, with 20 bases between. The CDR3 loop spans 16 amino acids. Germline lookup yields CDR1 SGHAT and CDR2 FQNNGV. This clone appeared a single time. In the study's own analysis: Amplification with reference gene primers provided the estimates of nucleated cell counts. Sequencing was performed with immunoSEQ multiplex PCR; in TCRdb, only in-frame clones are kept and a portion is missing. V, J and clone size reflect that table, while D and trimming were determined from the DNA. The table has tens of thousands of clones, more than 80% seen once. Input material: peripheral blood. The clonotype was recovered from a man between 60 and 75 years old with active or convalescent COVID-19. This chain links TRBV11-2 with TRBJ2-3; the D gene is possibly TRBD1 (5 bases). The CDR3 nucleotides read TGTGCCAGCAGCCATGTTTGGGGCCCCGCCGGAGATACGCAGTATTTT. This codes for CASSHVWGPAGDTQYF.